Below, 12 T cell receptor beta chains from the same sample are listed, as sequenced in a study of regulatory T cells in long-lasting Graves disease. Regarding time point: newly diagnosed GD, antithyroid drugs for less than 3 months. Following extraction of RNA from PBMCs, that RNA was used to make the TCR library. Both iRepertoire HTBI primers and Arm-PCR of CDR3 regions were used to build the TCR beta libraries. MiXCR, applied by TCRdb to the multiplex PCR reads, yields one record per CDR3 protein. The sample shows about half a million distinct CDR3 sequences, 9.5% to 15% of them seen only once. These sequences were also reported in another study, on T cells in Graves' hyperthyroidism and ophthalmopathy.

Sequenced here: peripheral blood mononuclear cells (PBMCs), sampled at new diagnosis, from a patient treated with antithyroid drugs. The origin of the receptors is a young woman with Graves disease.

This clonotype was found many times. This rearrangement joins TRBV7-2 to TRBJ2-3; no reliable D call. The CDR3 is 14 residues long. Looked up from germline, CDR1 is SGHTA and CDR2 is FQGNSA. Trimming cost V 5 bases and J 1 base, with 10 bases left between them. The CDR3 DNA is TGTGCCAGCAGCATCCCTACGGGCACAGATACGCAGTATTTT. Protein sequence: CASSIPTGTDTQYF.

This clonotype appeared a few times. The CDR3 DNA is TGTGCCAGCAGTTTATATCTCATGACAGGGGGGAACACCGGGGAGCTGTTTTTT. Translation gives CASSLYLMTGGNTGELFF. The rearrangement links TRBV27 to TRBJ2-2, with 9 positions matching TRBD1. The J segment lost 1 base and the V segment lost 1 base, leaving 7 bases of the junction unmatched. Per the germline V gene, CDR1 is MNHEY and CDR2 is SMNVEV (reference sequence). This CDR3 contains 18 residues.

The chain has TRBV5-6 and TRBJ1-1; a possible D gene is TRBD1 (6 bases). Trimming removed 4 bases from V and 7 bases from J, with 11 bases in between. Germline CDR1 and CDR2: SGHDT and YYEEEE. The CDR3 extends over 12 amino acids. In DNA form, the CDR3 reads TGTGCCAGCAGCGACACAGGGATTGAAGCTTTCTTT. Amino acid sequence: CASSDTGIEAFF.

The chain uses TRBV28 and TRBJ1-5; D may be TRBD1 (6 bases). Looked up from germline, CDR1 is MDHEN and CDR2 is SYDVKM. V was cut by 3 bases and J by 6 bases, with 12 bases left in between. The CDR3 spans 14 residues. Here the CDR3 DNA reads TGTGCCAGCAGTTTTAGGGGGTTCAGTCAGCCCCAGCATTTT. Residues: CASSFRGFSQPQHF. The full variable domain, in which reference TRBV28 and TRBJ1-5 provide the parts outside the CDR3, is DVKVTQSSRYLVKRTGEKVFLECVQDMDHENMFWYRQDPGLGLRLIYFSYDVKMKEKGDIPEGYSVSREKKERFSLILESASTNQTSMYLCASSFRGFSQPQHFGDGTRLSIL.

This clonotype turned up a few times. The genes are TRBV5-1 and TRBJ2-4; D ambiguous. From germline, CDR1 is SGHRS and CDR2 YFSETQ. Trimming shortened V by 4 bases and J by 0 bases, and 8 bases separated the two germline ends. This CDR3 contains 14 residues. The CDR3 nucleotides are TGCGCCAGCAGCCAGACCGTAGCCAAAAACATTCAGTACTTC. As protein: CASSQTVAKNIQYF.

This clonotype came up a few times. The chain carries TRBV11-3 and TRBJ2-4; 9 nucleotides match TRBD2. The CDR3 spans 18 residues. Germline V lookup: CDR1 SGHNT, CDR2 YENEEA. J was trimmed by 5 bases and V by 5 bases; bases with no gene match: 16. The CDR3 is CASSPGLWGGGAQNIQYF. CDR3 coding DNA: TGTGCCAGCAGCCCGGGGTTATGGGGCGGGGGGGCCCAAAACATTCAGTACTTC.

This clonotype has a count of ten or more. The chain uses TRBV4-1 and TRBJ2-5; D remains ambiguous. The CDR3 consists of 14 residues. Germline V CDR1 and CDR2: MGHRA, YSYEKL. V was cut by 6 bases and J by 5 bases, with 16 bases left in between. The chain's CDR3 is CASSHASLLETQYF. DNA for the CDR3: TGCGCCAGCAGTCACGCGTCCCTTTTGGAGACCCAGTACTTC.

Many counts were recorded for this clonotype. The chain has TRBV28 and TRBJ2-1, with a possible D match to TRBD2 (5 bases). CDR1 and CDR2 (germline): MDHEN, SYDVKM. This CDR3 comprises 17 residues. V shed 4 bases and J shed 2 bases, with 18 bases lying between them. In DNA, the CDR3 is TGTGCCAGCAGTTCGCCGGGGTCGGGGAACCCCTACAATGAGCAGTTCTTC. Amino acid sequence: CASSSPGSGNPYNEQFF.

This clonotype was counted at least ten times. The rearrangement links TRBV2 to TRBJ2-3; D remains ambiguous. V lost 7 bases, J lost 5 bases, and 16 bases lay in between. The CDR3 length is 14 residues. Looked up from germline, CDR1 is SNHLY and CDR2 is FYNNEI. CDR3 DNA sequence: TGTGCCAGCACCTTCTATATAGAACGAGATACGCAGTATTTT. This sequence encodes CASTFYIERDTQYF.

In its sample, this clonotype was seen many times. The chain uses TRBV11-3 and TRBJ2-1; 9 nucleotides match TRBD2. This CDR3 region has 16 residues. J was trimmed by 5 bases and V by 3 bases; bases with no gene match: 8. The germline gives CDR1 SGHNT, CDR2 YENEEA. The CDR3 reads CASSFPLAGFNNEQFF. CDR3 sequence (DNA): TGTGCCAGCAGCTTTCCCCTAGCGGGGTTTAACAATGAGCAGTTCTTC.

Turning to this clonotype: A single base is all that separates this from a far larger clone, so a read error is likely. The V call is TRBV9, the J call TRBJ1-1; 7 bases fit TRBD1. Germline V gene sequence: CDR1 SGDLS, CDR2 YYNGEE. V gave up 5 bases and J gave up 3 bases; unmatched junction bases: 16. This CDR3 has 17 residues. CDR3 nucleotides: TGTGCCAGCAGTCTACCAGGGGGTGTCGCGAGGTACACTGAAGCTTTCTTT. Translated: CASSLPGGVARYTEAFF. Full variable domain (remainder filled in from reference TRBV9 and TRBJ1-1): DSGVTQTPKHLITATGQRVTLRCSPRSGDLSVYWYQQSLDQGLQFLIQYYNGEERAKGNILERFSAQQFPDLHSELNLSSLELGDSALYFCASSLPGGVARYTEAFFGQGTRLTVV.

This clonotype has at least ten counts. The DNA of the CDR3 is TGTGCCAGCAGAGCCGGGACAGGGTTATTCTATGGCTACACCTTC. It yields the protein CASRAGTGLFYGYTF. The chain carries TRBV12-3 or TRBV12-4 and TRBJ1-2; 9 bases fit TRBD1. There are 15 residues in the CDR3. Germline trimming cut 6 bases from V and 4 bases from J; bases unmatched to any gene: 9.